This T cell receptor (beta chain) was retrieved from a study of OX40 agonist ivuxolimab in advanced cancers. Study observations and caveats: The study did not work out the antigen specificity of the expanded peripheral T cells.

This CDR3 has 15 amino acids. V dropped 5 bases and J dropped 8; count of bases not matched to a gene: 9. The V gene's germline CDR1 is SQVTM and CDR2 ANQGSEA. TCRdb's table, derived via immunoSEQ multiplex PCR, lists solely in-frame clones and lacks some. Of about 71,000 clones listed, 80% to 90% are singletons. As regards this clone: The target antigen is unknown.

V and J are TRBV29-1 and TRBJ2-1, with 13 bases aligning to TRBD2. The TCR originated in an adult with an advanced solid tumor such as melanoma, head and neck, liver or kidney cancer. The sample was CD4+ or CD8+ T cells sorted from blood, taken in a trial of the OX40 agonist ivuxolimab. CDR3 sequence (DNA): TGCAGCGTTCACAAACTAGCGGGAGGGCCGCATGAGCAGTTCTTC. It specifies CSVHKLAGGPHEQFF.